The 17 T cell receptor beta chains given below trace back to one sample, sequenced in a study of identical twins. A single record per CDR3 protein comes from TCRdb applying MiXCR to the 5' RACE reads. The data show over 250,000 distinct CDR3 sequences, roughly 9.7% seen once. This sample was also put to use in a study of yellow fever vaccine responses in identical twins.

Sequences were obtained from CD8+ T cells sorted from blood. Every receptor here comes from a woman between 18 and 30 years old in good health.

This clonotype occurred a few times. The CDR3 sequence: CAISQTSGVFKETQYF. CDR3 in DNA: TGTGCCATCAGTCAGACTAGCGGGGTCTTCAAAGAGACCCAGTACTTC. This chain connects TRBV10-3 to TRBJ2-5, with 11 bases fitting TRBD2. This CDR3 region has 16 residues. V shed 5 bases, J shed 3 bases, and the junction held 8 bases outside the gene matches. CDR1 ENHRY and CDR2 SYGVKD come from the germline V gene.

This chain uses TRBV3-1 with TRBJ2-6; 7 positions match TRBD1. The CDR3 extends over 19 amino acids. J was trimmed by 3 bases and V by 8 bases; bases with no gene match: 19. CDR1 and CDR2 (germline): LGHDT, YNNKEL (reference sequence). The CDR3, as DNA: TGTGCCAGCTGCTCTAAAGACAGGGAGATACTGTATGGGGCCAACGTCCTGACTTTC. Its translation is CASCSKDREILYGANVLTF.

This clonotype was counted ten times or more. The chain links TRBV12-3 or TRBV12-4 to TRBJ2-3; D is ambiguous. CDR3 size: 13 residues. Trimming shortened V by 4 bases and J by 1 base, and 6 bases separated the two germline ends. The CDR3 nucleotides read TGTGCCAGCAGTTATACAGGCACAGATACGCAGTATTTT. Encoded protein: CASSYTGTDTQYF.

In this sample, this clonotype turned up a few times. This chain links TRBV2 with TRBJ2-2, with a tentative D call TRBD2 (5 bases). Germline CDR1 and CDR2: SNHLY and FYNNEI. This CDR3 is 16 amino acids long. V was cut by 4 bases and J by 2 bases, with 14 bases left in between. The CDR3 region has the DNA TGTGCCAGCAGTGGTGGGAGCAGGTTAAACACCGGGGAGCTGTTTTTT. It yields the protein CASSGGSRLNTGELFF.

This clonotype has a handful of counts. This chain links TRBV10-3 with TRBJ2-7, with no clear D. With 0 bases removed from V and 3 bases from J, the gap between germline ends came to 9 bases. The germline gives CDR1 ENHRY, CDR2 SYGVKD. This CDR3 has 14 amino acids. The CDR3 bases are TGTGCCATCAGTGAGTCGATCCCCATCTACGAGCAGTACTTC. Translating gives CAISESIPIYEQYF.

This clonotype was picked up a small number of times. The chain has TRBV18 and TRBJ2-7; maybe TRBD2 (7 bases). V lost 2 bases and J 4 bases, leaving 12 bases between the germline ends. The CDR3 length is 14 residues. Germline loops: CDR1 KGHSH, CDR2 LQKENI. Here the CDR3 reads CASSPGGGLYEQYF. As DNA, the CDR3 is TGTGCCAGCTCACCAGGGGGGGGCTTATACGAGCAGTACTTC.

This clonotype showed up many times. The rearrangement links TRBV28 to TRBJ2-3, with 10 bases fitting TRBD2. The V gene's germline CDR1 is MDHEN and CDR2 SYDVKM. The CDR3 contains 16 residues. V lost 3 bases and J lost 1; bases outside the gene matches: 4. The CDR3 nucleotides read TGTGCCAGCAGTTTCGGTCTAGCGGGAGGCACAGATACGCAGTATTTT. This translates into CASSFGLAGGTDTQYF.

On this clonotype: A much larger clone differs from this one at a single base, so this may be a read error. The V gene is TRBV20-1, the J gene TRBJ2-1, with D hard to call. The CDR3 spans 15 residues. The germline V and J ends were trimmed by 6 bases and 5 bases, with 20 bases remaining between them. Germline values: CDR1 DFQATT, CDR2 SNEGSKA (reference sequence). In DNA, the CDR3 is TGCAGTGCCGGACCCCTGTTTATCTCACACAATGAGCAGTTCTTC. Residues: CSAGPLFISHNEQFF.

The chain links TRBV7-8 to TRBJ2-1; TRBD1 is a possible D gene (5 bases). Germline V gene sequence: CDR1 SGHVS, CDR2 FQNEAQ. The CDR3 spans 11 residues. The ends were cut back, 10 bases at V and 4 bases at J, with 8 bases in the middle. The CDR3 DNA is TGTGCCACTGACAGTTACAATGAGCAGTTCTTC. Amino acids: CATDSYNEQFF.

Ten or more counts support this clonotype. The chain joins TRBV10-3 to TRBJ1-2, with TRBD1 matching over 9 bases. Trimming cost V 6 bases and J 5 bases; bases outside gene matches: 13. The CDR3 runs 16 residues. Looked up from germline, CDR1 is ENHRY and CDR2 is SYGVKD. In DNA form, the CDR3 reads TGTGCCATCAGAGATCCGGGACAGGGCCTCGAATATGGCTACACCTTC. This encodes CAIRDPGQGLEYGYTF.

This clonotype was counted between two and nine times. The chain combines TRBV4-1 with TRBJ2-2, with D perhaps matching TRBD2 (5 bases). From germline, CDR1 is MGHRA and CDR2 YSYEKL. V was shortened by 2 bases and J by 0 bases, with 7 bases between the two germline ends. This CDR3 has 15 amino acids. The CDR3 coding sequence is TGCGCCAGCAGCCAATCAGCGGCGAACACCGGGGAGCTGTTTTTT. Protein: CASSQSAANTGELFF.

This clonotype was seen more than once but under ten times. The V gene is TRBV7-9, the J gene TRBJ2-7, with D perhaps TRBD2 (6 bases). V was pared by 5 bases and J by 2 bases, with 16 bases between. The CDR3 is 15 amino acids. The germline V gene encodes CDR1 SEHNR and CDR2 FQNEAQ (reference sequence). CDR3 protein: CASSLDWGETYEQYF. CDR3 sequence (DNA): TGTGCCAGCAGCCTCGACTGGGGGGAAACCTACGAGCAGTACTTC.

This clonotype was counted a few times. The V call is TRBV11-2, the J call TRBJ1-4; D uncertain. The V gene's germline CDR1 is SGHAT and CDR2 FQNNGV. This CDR3 is 18 amino acids long. The V gene lost 0 bases and the J gene lost 7 bases, with 21 bases spanning the gap. CDR3 DNA: TGTGCCAGCAGCTTAGATCTGGAAGGAGGTCCAGAACCTGAAAAACTGTTTTTT. It codes for CASSLDLEGGPEPEKLFF.

V gene TRBV6-2 or TRBV6-3 combines with J gene TRBJ2-1; 7 bases match TRBD2. Unmatched junction bases numbered 8, after V lost 0 bases and J lost 0 bases. Germline V gene data show CDR1 as MNHEY and CDR2 as SVGEGT. The CDR3 contains 18 residues. CDR3 sequence (DNA): TGTGCCAGCAGTTACTCGAAACCGGGACTAAGCTCCTACAATGAGCAGTTCTTC. Protein product: CASSYSKPGLSSYNEQFF.

This clonotype was found many times. The chain employs TRBV20-1 and TRBJ2-7; 8 bases align to TRBD1. The CDR3 sequence is 20 residues long. Germline V gives CDR1 DFQATT, CDR2 SNEGSKA (reference sequence). J was trimmed by 6 bases and V by 0 bases; bases with no gene match: 25. CDR3 sequence (DNA): TGCAGTGCTAGAGACCCCTACAGTACCGATATAAAGGGACAGGCCCGCGAGCAGTACTTC. Its translation: CSARDPYSTDIKGQAREQYF.

The chain carries TRBV27 and TRBJ2-7; D may match TRBD1 or TRBD2 (5 bases each). Per the germline V gene, CDR1 is MNHEY and CDR2 is SMNVEV (reference sequence). Trimming removed 3 bases from V and 3 bases from J, with 12 bases in between. The CDR3 is 14 amino acids. The CDR3 region has the DNA TGTGCCAGCAGTTTTTTAGGGGAGTTCTACGAGCAGTACTTC. Protein: CASSFLGEFYEQYF.

CDR3 loop: CASSHGSGGEQYF. Written as DNA, the CDR3 is TGTGCCAGCAGTCACGGGAGCGGGGGGGAGCAGTACTTC. The rearrangement joins TRBV25-1 to TRBJ2-7; TRBD2 matches at 9 bases. CDR1 and CDR2 from the germline V gene are MGHDK and SYGVNS. Unmatched junction bases numbered 6, after V lost 5 bases and J lost 7 bases. There are 13 residues in the CDR3.